The 32 T cell receptor beta chains presented below share a single source sample, sequenced in a study of blood T cell repertoires in COVID-19. TCRdb's copy holds only in-frame clones and misses some; the assay was immunoSEQ multiplex PCR. The sample includes about 240,000 clones, about 81% seen only once; the top ten take 9.5% to 15%. Sequenced material: peripheral blood. The origin of the receptors is a woman aged 55 to 70 with active or convalescent COVID-19.

The V and J genes are TRBV2 and TRBJ2-3, with a tentative D call TRBD2 (6 bases). Trimming took off 8 bases at V and 2 bases at J, with 11 bases between the two ends. This CDR3 has 13 amino acids. Germline V gene data show CDR1 as SNHLY and CDR2 as FYNNEI. The CDR3 bases are TGTGCCAGCCTAGCGACTTACACAGATACGCAGTATTTT. It is translated as CASLATYTDTQYF.

J is TRBJ1-1 and V is TRBV5-1, with a weak D call TRBD1 (6 bases). Trimming removed 4 bases from V and 5 bases from J, with 15 bases in between. This CDR3 contains 14 residues. Germline V gene data show CDR1 as SGHRS and CDR2 as YFSETQ. The CDR3 nucleotides read TGCGCCAGCAGCACGGGACATCCGGAGACTGAAGCTTTCTTT. Its protein is CASSTGHPETEAFF.

The chain couples TRBV30 to TRBJ1-3, with D unclear. This CDR3 is built from 13 residues. The V gene's germline CDR1 is GTSNPN and CDR2 SVGIG (reference sequence). V lost 3 bases, J lost 0 bases, and 6 bases lay in between. The CDR3 bases are TGTGCCTGGAGCCACAGCTCTGGAAACACCATATATTTT. It yields the protein CAWSHSSGNTIYF. Full variable domain (outside the CDR3, taken from reference TRBV30 and TRBJ1-3): SQTIHQWPATLVQPVGSPLSLECTVEGTSNPNLYWYRQAAGRGLQLLFYSVGIGQISSEVPQNLSASRPQDRQFILSSKKLLLSDSGFYLCAWSHSSGNTIYFGEGSWLTVV.

The V and J genes are TRBV10-2 and TRBJ2-1; 8 bases line up with TRBD1. The CDR3 has 15 residues. The V gene end was trimmed by 6 bases and the J gene end by 0 bases; junction bases not matched to a gene: 4. The germline V gene has CDR1 WSHSY and CDR2 SAAADI. CDR3 in DNA: TGCGCCAGCAGCCGAGACAGGGGCTCCTACAATGAGCAGTTCTTC. This translates into CASSRDRGSYNEQFF.

This chain joins TRBV3-1 (or the pseudogene TRBV3-2) and TRBJ2-7, with D maybe TRBD1 (5 bases). V was shortened by 3 bases and J by 6 bases, with 9 bases between the two germline ends. CDR3 length equals 12 residues. The V gene's germline CDR1 is LGHDT and CDR2 YNNKEL (reference sequence). In DNA, the CDR3 is TGTGCCAGCAGCCATATGGGGCGCGAGCAGTACTTC. It translates to CASSHMGREQYF.

V gene TRBV3-1 (or the pseudogene TRBV3-2) combines with J gene TRBJ1-2; D is unresolved. This CDR3 is built from 12 residues. From germline, CDR1 is LGHDT and CDR2 YNNKEL (reference sequence). V lost 0 bases to trimming and J lost 8 bases, with 7 bases between them. The CDR3 bases are TGTGCCAGCAGCCAAGATACGAGAGGCTACACCTTC. Translating gives CASSQDTRGYTF.

This chain connects TRBV7-8 to TRBJ2-7, with TRBD2 identical over 12 bases. The V gene's germline CDR1 is SGHVS and CDR2 FQNEAQ. Trimming cost V 4 bases and J 7 bases; bases outside gene matches: 5. The CDR3 extends over 14 amino acids. The CDR3 region is CASSWTSGAGEQYF. The CDR3 coding sequence is TGTGCCAGCAGCTGGACTAGCGGGGCAGGGGAGCAGTACTTC. Drawing the rest from reference TRBV7-8 and TRBJ2-7, the complete variable domain is GAGVSQSPRYKVAKRGQDVALRCDPISGHVSLFWYQQALGQGPEFLTYFQNEAQLDKSGLPSDRFFAERPEGSVSTLKIQRTQQEDSAVYLCASSWTSGAGEQYFGPGTRLTVT.

The chain recombines TRBV9 with TRBJ1-4; 11 bases agree with TRBD1. This CDR3 has 15 amino acids. Unmatched junction bases numbered 4, after V lost 4 bases and J lost 5 bases. Germline CDR1 reads SGDLS; CDR2 reads YYNGEE. CDR3 protein: CASSSRDRGNEKLFF. The CDR3 DNA follows: TGTGCCAGCAGCTCCCGGGACAGGGGGAATGAAAAACTGTTTTTT.

This chain connects TRBV4-3 to TRBJ2-1, with TRBD2 as a possible D gene (6 bases). The V end was cut by 2 bases, the J end by 12 bases, with 14 bases between. Per the germline V gene, CDR1 is LGHNA and CDR2 is YSLEER. CDR3 size: 13 residues. CDR3 nucleotides: TGCGCCAGCAGCCAATCCCAGGGAGGCGGGCAGTTCTTC. This encodes CASSQSQGGGQFF.

The chain links TRBV6-6 to TRBJ1-1; D might be TRBD1 (6 bases). Trimming took 7 bases from V and 2 from J, leaving 14 bases between them. Germline V CDR1 and CDR2: MNHNY, SVGAGI (reference sequence). The CDR3 is 14 residues long. CDR3 nucleotides: TGTGCCAGCACCCAGGGGTTCCGAAACACTGAAGCTTTCTTT. This gives the protein CASTQGFRNTEAFF.

V is TRBV27 and J is TRBJ2-2; 12 bases are a match to TRBD2. The CDR3 is made up of 16 amino acids. Trimming took 3 bases from V and 6 from J; bases not matched to a gene: 5. The germline V gene encodes CDR1 MNHEY and CDR2 SMNVEV (reference sequence). The CDR3 coding sequence is TGTGCCAGCAGTTTTCCTAGCGGGGGGGCCCCCGGGGAGCTGTTTTTT. Residues: CASSFPSGGAPGELFF.

V usage is TRBV4-3 and J usage is TRBJ1-4; the match to TRBD1 covers 7 bases. This CDR3 region has 15 residues. The trim removed 4 bases at V and 4 bases at J, leaving 6 bases unmatched. Germline V gene sequence: CDR1 LGHNA, CDR2 YSLEER. The CDR3 spells CASSPMGQLNEKLFF. The DNA for the CDR3 is TGCGCCAGCAGCCCCATGGGACAGCTTAATGAAAAACTGTTTTTT.

The chain couples TRBV28 to TRBJ1-3; D is unclear. Trimming stripped 0 bases from V and 0 bases from J, with 6 bases between. Looked up from germline, CDR1 is MDHEN and CDR2 is SYDVKM. This CDR3 has 15 residues. CDR3 sequence reads: CASSLWRHSGNTIYF. CDR3 nucleotide sequence: TGTGCCAGCAGTTTATGGCGCCACTCTGGAAACACCATATATTTT.

The CDR3 coding sequence is TGTGCCAGCAGCCAAGCAGGGGTACCTAACTATGGCTACACCTTC. It yields the protein CASSQAGVPNYGYTF. The chain recombines TRBV7-8 with TRBJ1-2; D perhaps matches TRBD1 (6 bases). Germline-derived CDR1 and CDR2 are SGHVS and FQNEAQ. CDR3 length: 15 residues. V was clipped by 5 bases and J by 0 bases, with 13 bases between them.

This chain connects TRBV9 to TRBJ2-3; TRBD2 aligns across 7 bases. The CDR3 is made up of 15 amino acids. Germline-derived CDR1 and CDR2 are SGDLS and YYNGEE. V was pared by 0 bases and J by 2 bases, with 3 bases of the junction left unmatched. The CDR3 DNA sequence: TGTGCCAGCAGCGTAGACGGGGGGTACACAGATACGCAGTATTTT. Its translation: CASSVDGGYTDTQYF.

The rearrangement uses TRBV5-1 and TRBJ2-1; TRBD2 matches at 7 bases. J lost 8 bases, V lost 3 bases, and 11 bases had no gene match. The germline V gene encodes CDR1 SGHRS and CDR2 YFSETQ. This CDR3 is 15 amino acids long. The CDR3 sequence is CASSSGGSVGDEQFF. In DNA, the CDR3 is TGCGCCAGCAGCTCGGGAGGTTCGGTTGGGGATGAGCAGTTCTTC.

The gene calls are TRBV12-3 or TRBV12-4 and TRBJ2-1; 10 bases agree with TRBD1. The junction had 3 bases not matched to a gene; V was cut back by 5 bases and J by 8 bases. The CDR3 extends over 13 amino acids. CDR3 DNA sequence: TGTGCCAGCAGTCAGGGACAGGGGTATGAGCAGTTCTTC. Translated: CASSQGQGYEQFF.

In the case of this clone: This specimen includes other DNA sequences encoding the same CDR3. This chain uses TRBV12-3 or TRBV12-4 with TRBJ1-4; tentative D call: TRBD1 (5 bases). CDR3 length: 12 residues. V lost 4 bases, J lost 7 bases, and 7 bases lay in between. The CDR3 region is CASSWGGEKLFF. The DNA for the CDR3 is TGTGCCAGCAGTTGGGGGGGTGAAAAACTGTTTTTT.

This chain connects TRBV18 to TRBJ2-3; possibly TRBD2 for D (5 bases). CDR3 size: 15 residues. In germline, CDR1 is KGHSH, CDR2 LQKENI. Trimming took off 5 bases at V and 1 base at J, with 13 bases between the two ends. CDR3 sequence: CASSSRTLGTDTQYF. The CDR3 DNA follows: TGTGCCAGCTCATCCCGGACTTTGGGCACAGATACGCAGTATTTT.

The chain carries TRBV6-1 and TRBJ1-2; D unclear. Germline V gene data show CDR1 as MNHNS and CDR2 as SASEGT. There are 13 residues in the CDR3. Trimming pared 1 base from V and 5 bases from J, leaving 8 bases between. For the CDR3, the DNA is TGTGCCAGCAGTGAAGGTCTTCAGTATGGCTACACCTTC. Translating gives CASSEGLQYGYTF.

The chain carries TRBV7-3 and TRBJ1-2, with 7 bases lining up with TRBD1. Germline-derived CDR1 and CDR2 are SGHTA and FQGTGA. The CDR3 runs to 11 residues. V gave up 4 bases and J gave up 9 bases; unmatched junction bases: 2. The chain's CDR3 is CASSSGGSYTF. CDR3 bases: TGTGCCAGCAGCTCAGGGGGAAGCTACACCTTC.

The rearrangement uses TRBV6-5 and TRBJ1-1, with D possibly matching TRBD1 (5 bases). Trimming cost V 7 bases and J 1 base, with 13 bases left between them. This CDR3 contains 14 residues. In germline, CDR1 is MNHEY, CDR2 SVGAGI. The CDR3 loop reads CASNPTVKNTEAFF. The CDR3 nucleotides are TGTGCCAGCAATCCGACAGTGAAGAACACTGAAGCTTTCTTT.

The rearrangement links TRBV2 to TRBJ2-1; 12 bases fit TRBD1. Trimming took 6 bases from V and 7 from J; bases not matched to a gene: 4. The germline gives CDR1 SNHLY, CDR2 FYNNEI. The CDR3 contains 14 residues. CDR3 loop: CASRGTGGTNEQFF. The CDR3 nucleotides are TGTGCCAGCAGAGGGACAGGGGGCACGAATGAGCAGTTCTTC.

The rearrangement joins TRBV23-1 to TRBJ2-4; D might be TRBD2 (5 bases). TRBV23-1 is filed as an ORF, its function uncertain. V was trimmed by 4 bases and J by 4 bases, leaving 11 bases between them. The CDR3 loop spans 14 amino acids. CDR3 protein: CASSPDGMKNIQYF. As DNA, the CDR3 is TGCGCCAGCAGTCCCGACGGGATGAAAAACATTCAGTACTTC.

This chain joins TRBV18 and TRBJ2-1, with D possibly matching TRBD2 (5 bases). Germline V gene lookup returns CDR1 KGHSH and CDR2 LQKENI. The CDR3 spans 14 residues. V was shortened by 3 bases and J by 5 bases, with 11 bases between the two germline ends. The CDR3 coding sequence is TGTGCCAGCTCACCGGCGGACGGGAACAATGAGCAGTTCTTC. Translation: CASSPADGNNEQFF.

This chain joins TRBV6-5 and TRBJ2-5; D is unclear. V dropped 0 bases and J dropped 5 bases, with 13 bases sitting between them. Germline V CDR1 and CDR2: MNHEY, SVGAGI. CDR3 size: 15 residues. The CDR3 region is CASSYSTATWETQYF. The CDR3 DNA is TGTGCCAGCAGTTACTCTACAGCAACATGGGAGACCCAGTACTTC.

The chain joins TRBV30 to TRBJ1-6; TRBD1 aligns across 10 bases. Germline trimming cut 0 bases from V and 0 bases from J; bases unmatched to any gene: 5. The CDR3 runs 18 residues. Germline V gene data show CDR1 as GTSNPN and CDR2 as SVGIG (reference sequence). The CDR3 is CAWSVPGQGSSYNSPLHF. CDR3 bases: TGTGCCTGGAGTGTACCGGGACAGGGGAGCTCCTATAATTCACCCCTCCACTTT.

This rearrangement joins TRBV6-6 to TRBJ2-1; tentative D call: TRBD1 (6 bases). Germline V gene data show CDR1 as MNHNY and CDR2 as SVGAGI (reference sequence). Trimming shortened V by 4 bases and J by 0 bases, and 10 bases separated the two germline ends. This CDR3 has 15 amino acids. CDR3 in amino acids: CASSLGQSSYNEQFF. The CDR3 nucleotides read TGTGCCAGCAGTTTAGGACAGAGCTCCTACAATGAGCAGTTCTTC.

The chain links TRBV30 to TRBJ1-1; 10 bases fit TRBD1. V gave up 3 bases and J gave up 0 bases; unmatched junction bases: 7. This CDR3 contains 16 residues. Germline V gene sequence: CDR1 GTSNPN, CDR2 SVGIG (reference sequence). CDR3 nucleotides: TGTGCCTGGAGAACCGGGACAGGGGCCATGAACACTGAAGCTTTCTTT. Amino acids: CAWRTGTGAMNTEAFF.

J is TRBJ1-5 and V is TRBV30, with 8 nucleotides matching TRBD1. V was pared by 4 bases and J by 2 bases, with 1 base of the junction left unmatched. From germline, CDR1 is GTSNPN and CDR2 SVGIG (reference sequence). The CDR3 totals 13 residues. The CDR3 spells CAWNRGGNQPQHF. CDR3 sequence (DNA): TGTGCCTGGAACAGGGGGGGCAATCAGCCCCAGCATTTT.

The V call is TRBV7-9, the J call TRBJ2-3; the D gene is possibly TRBD1 (5 bases). Germline CDR1 is SEHNR and CDR2 is FQNEAQ (reference sequence). The V end was cut by 1 base, the J end by 4 bases, with 12 bases between. The CDR3 loop spans 15 amino acids. In DNA, the CDR3 is TGTGCCAGCAGCTTAGTGGGGCACCCCTCAGATACGCAGTATTTT. Its translation: CASSLVGHPSDTQYF.

Concerning this clone itself: Other nucleotide sequences from this sample produce the same CDR3. This chain links TRBV18 with TRBJ2-7; D is undetermined. This CDR3 comprises 11 residues. From germline, CDR1 is KGHSH and CDR2 LQKENI. V lost 6 bases and J 1 base, leaving 4 bases between the germline ends. CDR3 region: CASSLSYEQYF. DNA for the CDR3: TGTGCCAGCTCCCTGTCCTACGAGCAGTACTTC. Complete variable domain (other parts from reference TRBV18 and TRBJ2-7): NAGVMQNPRHLVRRRGQEARLRCSPMKGHSHVYWYRQLPEEGLKFMVYLQKENIIDESGMPKERFSAEFPKEGPSILRIQQVVRGDSAAYFCASSLSYEQYFGPGTRLTVT.